Included here is one T cell receptor beta chain sequence, with context. The data derive from a study of blood T cell repertoires in COVID-19. Study-level information: Collection of acute and convalescent COVID-19 samples took place in the United States, Italy and Spain. Sources were T cells, B-cell-depleted T cells, or PBMCs; the material itself was cDNA or gDNA.

Per the study methods: Nucleated cell number was recorded as an estimate derived from reference gene primer amplification. Here immunoSEQ multiplex PCR was the method, and the copy in TCRdb shows in-frame clones only, minus some. Clone size and V and J calls were adopted from that table, with D and trimming inferred from the DNA. The data hold about 88,000 clones, with about 90% observed a single time. The TCR was taken from a male donor with acute or convalescent COVID-19. The sequencing sample was made of peripheral blood.

The CDR3 region is CASSGYREGAEKLFF. As DNA, the CDR3 is TGTGCCAGCAGTGGATACAGGGAGGGTGCTGAAAAACTGTTTTTT. The chain recombines TRBV27 with TRBJ1-4, with D tentatively TRBD1 (6 bases). The CDR3 spans 15 residues. Germline V CDR1 and CDR2: MNHEY, SMNVEV (reference sequence). V shed 5 bases and J shed 7 bases, with 17 bases lying between them.